This TCR beta chain derives from a study of blood T cell repertoires in COVID-19. Overall study context: COVID-19 samples, acute and convalescent, were from the United States, Italy and Spain. In each case, the material was cDNA or gDNA derived from T cells, B-cell-depleted T cells, or PBMCs.

The method was immunoSEQ multiplex PCR; TCRdb's version includes in-frame clones alone and lacks a portion of them. In the table there are approximately 53,000 clones, approximately 80% of which are singletons. Cohorts were based on clinical histories the participants reported. The TCR sequence derives from a woman in her fifties or sixties with acute COVID-19. Material: PBMCs or T cells enriched from blood (not recorded which).

CDR3 nucleotides: TGTGCCAGCAGTCTAGCGGGGGGTTCCACAGATACGCAGTATTTT. Residues: CASSLAGGSTDTQYF. This chain connects TRBV6-4 to TRBJ2-3; 11 positions match TRBD2. Germline V gives CDR1 MRHNA, CDR2 SNTAGT. The CDR3 loop spans 15 amino acids. V was clipped by 5 bases and J by 2 bases; unmatched bases: 3.